This T cell receptor beta chain came from a study of cytomegalovirus exposure and HLA in healthy donors. Germline lookup yields CDR1 SGHTA and CDR2 FQGNSA. Losses at the gene ends were 5 bases for V and 1 base for J; bases not matched to a gene: 8. The CDR3 spans 15 residues. 60 Vbeta and 13 Jbeta primers were used in PCR. Using immunoSEQ multiplex PCR, the repertoire was profiled, and TCRdb retains in-frame clones only, with some absent. The table includes roughly 150,000 clones, roughly 88% detected once. V and J are TRBV7-2 and TRBJ2-7, with 7 bases identical to TRBD1. The receptor was isolated from a young woman in good health and CMV-seronegative. Sample: PBMCs. The CDR3 spells CASSLKVRGSYEQYF. The DNA of the CDR3 is TGTGCCAGCAGCCTCAAAGTCAGGGGGTCCTACGAGCAGTACTTC.